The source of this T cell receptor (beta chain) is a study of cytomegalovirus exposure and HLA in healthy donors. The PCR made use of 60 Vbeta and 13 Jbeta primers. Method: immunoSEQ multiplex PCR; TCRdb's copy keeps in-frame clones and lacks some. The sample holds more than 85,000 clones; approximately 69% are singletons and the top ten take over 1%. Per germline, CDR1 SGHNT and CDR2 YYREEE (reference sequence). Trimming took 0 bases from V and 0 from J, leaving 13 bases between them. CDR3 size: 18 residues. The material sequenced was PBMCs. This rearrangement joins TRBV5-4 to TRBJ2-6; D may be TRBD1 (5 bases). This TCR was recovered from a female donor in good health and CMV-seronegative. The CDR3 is CASSLAGRAISGANVLTF. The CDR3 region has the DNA TGTGCCAGCAGCTTGGCGGGCAGGGCCATCTCTGGGGCCAACGTCCTGACTTTC.